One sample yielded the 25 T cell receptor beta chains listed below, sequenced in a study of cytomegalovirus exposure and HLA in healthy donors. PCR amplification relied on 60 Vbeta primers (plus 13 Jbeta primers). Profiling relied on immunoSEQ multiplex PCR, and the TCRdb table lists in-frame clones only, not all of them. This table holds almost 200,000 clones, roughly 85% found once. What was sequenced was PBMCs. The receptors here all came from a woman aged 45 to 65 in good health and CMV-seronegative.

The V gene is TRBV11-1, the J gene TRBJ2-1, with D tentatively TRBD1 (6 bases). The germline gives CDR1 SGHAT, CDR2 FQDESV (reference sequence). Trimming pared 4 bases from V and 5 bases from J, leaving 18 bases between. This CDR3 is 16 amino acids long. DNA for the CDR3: TGTGCCAGCAGCTCGCTTTCAGGGGCCCTAAACAATGAGCAGTTCTTC. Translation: CASSSLSGALNNEQFF.

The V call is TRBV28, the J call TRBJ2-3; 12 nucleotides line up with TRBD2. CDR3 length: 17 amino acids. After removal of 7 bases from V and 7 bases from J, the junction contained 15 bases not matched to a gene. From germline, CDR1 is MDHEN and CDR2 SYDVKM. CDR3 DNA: TGTGCCAGCACTGGAACTTCGACTAGCGGGAGACGGAATACGCAGTATTTT. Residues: CASTGTSTSGRRNTQYF.

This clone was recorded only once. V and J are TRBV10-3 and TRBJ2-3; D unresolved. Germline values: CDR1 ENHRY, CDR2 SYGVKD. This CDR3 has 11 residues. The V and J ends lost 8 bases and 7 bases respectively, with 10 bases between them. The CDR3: CAIQSTNTQYF. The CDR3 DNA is TGTGCCATCCAGTCCACGAATACGCAGTATTTT.

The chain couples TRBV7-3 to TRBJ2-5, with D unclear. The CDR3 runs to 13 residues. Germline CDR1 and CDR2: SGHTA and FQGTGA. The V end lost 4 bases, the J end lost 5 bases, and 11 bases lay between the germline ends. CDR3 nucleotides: TGTGCCAGCAGCTCCTCTTTCCGGGAGACCCAGTACTTC. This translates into CASSSSFRETQYF.

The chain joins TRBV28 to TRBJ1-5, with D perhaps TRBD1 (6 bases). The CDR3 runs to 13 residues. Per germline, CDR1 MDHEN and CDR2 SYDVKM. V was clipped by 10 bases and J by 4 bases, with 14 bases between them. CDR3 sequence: CANAQGENQPQHF. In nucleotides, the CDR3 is TGTGCCAACGCACAGGGAGAGAATCAGCCCCAGCATTTT.

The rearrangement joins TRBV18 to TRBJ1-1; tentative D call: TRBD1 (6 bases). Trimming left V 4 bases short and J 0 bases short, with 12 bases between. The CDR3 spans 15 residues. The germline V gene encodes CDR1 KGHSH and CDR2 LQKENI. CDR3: CASSLLDSLNTEAFF. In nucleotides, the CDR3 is TGTGCCAGCTCACTCCTGGACAGCTTGAACACTGAAGCTTTCTTT.

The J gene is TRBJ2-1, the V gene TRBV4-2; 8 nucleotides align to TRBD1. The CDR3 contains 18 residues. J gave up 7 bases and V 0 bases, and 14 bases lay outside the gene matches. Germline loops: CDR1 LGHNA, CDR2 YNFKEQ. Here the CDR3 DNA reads TGTGCCAGCAGCCAAGACGCCATCCAAGACAGGGGTCGAAATGAGCAGTTCTTC. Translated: CASSQDAIQDRGRNEQFF.

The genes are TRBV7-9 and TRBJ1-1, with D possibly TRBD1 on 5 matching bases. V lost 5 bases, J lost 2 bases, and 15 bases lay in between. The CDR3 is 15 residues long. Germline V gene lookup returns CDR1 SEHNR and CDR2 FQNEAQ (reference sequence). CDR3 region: CASSHLDSANTEAFF. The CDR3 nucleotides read TGTGCCAGCAGCCACCTAGACAGCGCCAACACTGAAGCTTTCTTT.

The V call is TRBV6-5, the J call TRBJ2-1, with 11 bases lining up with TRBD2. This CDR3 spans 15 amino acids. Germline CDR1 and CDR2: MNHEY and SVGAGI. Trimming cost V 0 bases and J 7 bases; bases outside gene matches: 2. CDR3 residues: CASSYSLAGGNEQFF. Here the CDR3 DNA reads TGTGCCAGCAGTTACTCGTTAGCGGGAGGGAATGAGCAGTTCTTC.

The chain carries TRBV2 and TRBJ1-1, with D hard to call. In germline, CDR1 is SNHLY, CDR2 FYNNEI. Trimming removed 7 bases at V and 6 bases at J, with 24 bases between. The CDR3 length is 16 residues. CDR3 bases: TGTGCCAGCATAGATGGGAAGTGGGCGGCGGGCTCTGAAGCTTTCTTT. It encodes CASIDGKWAAGSEAFF.

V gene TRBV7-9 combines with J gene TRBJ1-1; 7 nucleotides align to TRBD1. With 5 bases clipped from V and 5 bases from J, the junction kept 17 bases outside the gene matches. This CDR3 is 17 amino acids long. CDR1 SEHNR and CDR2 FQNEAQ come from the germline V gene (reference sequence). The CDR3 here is CASSRDRAPGVRTEAFF. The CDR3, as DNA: TGTGCCAGCAGCCGTGACAGGGCCCCCGGGGTGAGAACTGAAGCTTTCTTT.

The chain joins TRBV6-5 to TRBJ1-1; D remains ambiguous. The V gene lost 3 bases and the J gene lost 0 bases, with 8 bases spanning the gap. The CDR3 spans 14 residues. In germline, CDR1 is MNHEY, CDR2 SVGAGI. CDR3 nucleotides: TGTGCCAGCAGTTATTTGAGTCTGAACACTGAAGCTTTCTTT. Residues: CASSYLSLNTEAFF.

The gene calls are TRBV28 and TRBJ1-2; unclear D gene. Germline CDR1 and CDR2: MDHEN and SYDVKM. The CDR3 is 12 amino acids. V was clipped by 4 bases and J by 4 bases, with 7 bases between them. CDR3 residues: CASSWEVYGYTF. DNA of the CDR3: TGTGCCAGCAGTTGGGAGGTCTATGGCTACACCTTC.

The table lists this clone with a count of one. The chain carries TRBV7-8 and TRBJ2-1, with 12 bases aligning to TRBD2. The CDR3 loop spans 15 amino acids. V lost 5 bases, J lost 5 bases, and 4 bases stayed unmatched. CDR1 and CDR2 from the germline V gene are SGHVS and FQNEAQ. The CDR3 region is CASSGLAGGNNEQFF. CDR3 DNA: TGTGCCAGCAGCGGTCTAGCGGGGGGGAACAATGAGCAGTTCTTC.

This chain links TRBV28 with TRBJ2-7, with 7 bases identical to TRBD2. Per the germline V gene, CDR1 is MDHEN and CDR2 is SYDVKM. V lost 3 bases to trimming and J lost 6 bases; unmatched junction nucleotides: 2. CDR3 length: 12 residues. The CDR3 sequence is CASSFGGSEQYF. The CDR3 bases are TGTGCCAGCAGTTTCGGGGGGAGCGAGCAGTACTTC.

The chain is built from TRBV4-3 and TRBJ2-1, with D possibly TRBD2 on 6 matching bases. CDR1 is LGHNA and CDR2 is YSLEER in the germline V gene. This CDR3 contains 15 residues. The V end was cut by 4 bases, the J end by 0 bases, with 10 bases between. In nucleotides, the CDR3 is TGCGCCAGCAGCCCACGGGGGAGCTCCTACAATGAGCAGTTCTTC. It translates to CASSPRGSSYNEQFF.

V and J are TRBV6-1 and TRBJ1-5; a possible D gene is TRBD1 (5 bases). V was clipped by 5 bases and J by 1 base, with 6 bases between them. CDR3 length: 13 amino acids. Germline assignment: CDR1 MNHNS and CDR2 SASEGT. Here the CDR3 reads CASSWGSNQPQHF. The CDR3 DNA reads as TGTGCCAGCAGTTGGGGCAGCAATCAGCCCCAGCATTTT.

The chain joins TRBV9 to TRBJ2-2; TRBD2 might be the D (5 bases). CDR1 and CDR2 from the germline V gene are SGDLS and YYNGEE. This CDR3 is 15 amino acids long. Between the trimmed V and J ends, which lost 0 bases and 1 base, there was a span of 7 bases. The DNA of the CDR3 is TGTGCCAGCAGCGTAGTCAGCGGGAACACCGGGGAGCTGTTTTTT. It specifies CASSVVSGNTGELFF.

The CDR3 DNA reads TGTGCCAGCAGAGCCCGGCCAACTCGGGACAGGGAGGACGAGCAGTACTTC. Translating it yields CASRARPTRDREDEQYF. This chain links TRBV21-1 with TRBJ2-7; TRBD1, as called in the table, went unchecked against the DNA. TRBV21-1 is shown as a pseudogene. The CDR3 spans 17 residues.

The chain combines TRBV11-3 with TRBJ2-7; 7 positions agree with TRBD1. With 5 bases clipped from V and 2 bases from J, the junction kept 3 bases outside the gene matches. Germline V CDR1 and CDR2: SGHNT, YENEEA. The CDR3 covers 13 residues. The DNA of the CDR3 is TGTGCCAGCAGCCCGGGACAGACCTACGAGCAGTACTTC. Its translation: CASSPGQTYEQYF. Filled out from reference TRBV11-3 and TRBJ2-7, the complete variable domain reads EAGVVQSPRYKIIEKKQPVAFWCNPISGHNTLYWYLQNLGQGPELLIRYENEEAVDDSQLPKDRFSAERLKGVDSTLKIQPAELGDSAVYLCASSPGQTYEQYFGPGTRLTVT.

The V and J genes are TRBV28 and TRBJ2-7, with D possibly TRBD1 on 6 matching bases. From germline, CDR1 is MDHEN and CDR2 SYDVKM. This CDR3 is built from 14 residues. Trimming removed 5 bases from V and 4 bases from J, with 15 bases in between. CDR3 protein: CASSTPGTLYEQYF. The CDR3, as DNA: TGTGCCAGCAGTACTCCCGGGACACTGTACGAGCAGTACTTC.

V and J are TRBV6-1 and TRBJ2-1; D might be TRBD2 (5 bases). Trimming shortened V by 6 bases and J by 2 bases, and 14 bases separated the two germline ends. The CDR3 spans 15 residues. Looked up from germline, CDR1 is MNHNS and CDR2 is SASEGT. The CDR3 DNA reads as TGTGCCAGCAGACTGGACTTGTCTGCCTACAATGAGCAGTTCTTC. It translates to CASRLDLSAYNEQFF.

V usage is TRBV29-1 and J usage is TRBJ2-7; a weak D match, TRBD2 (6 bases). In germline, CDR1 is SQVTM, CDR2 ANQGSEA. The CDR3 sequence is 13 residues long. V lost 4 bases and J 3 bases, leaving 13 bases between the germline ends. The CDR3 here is CSVAIGGIYEQYF. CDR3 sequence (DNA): TGCAGCGTTGCCATCGGGGGAATCTACGAGCAGTACTTC.

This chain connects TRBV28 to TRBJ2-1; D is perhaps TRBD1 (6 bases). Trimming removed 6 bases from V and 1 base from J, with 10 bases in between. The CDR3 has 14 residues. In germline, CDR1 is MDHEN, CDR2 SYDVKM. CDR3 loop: CASRVQGSYNEQFF. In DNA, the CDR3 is TGTGCCAGCAGGGTACAGGGTTCCTACAATGAGCAGTTCTTC.

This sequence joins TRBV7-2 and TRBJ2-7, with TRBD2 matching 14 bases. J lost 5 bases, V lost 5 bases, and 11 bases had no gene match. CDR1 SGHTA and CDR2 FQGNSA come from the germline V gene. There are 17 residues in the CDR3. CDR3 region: CASSLTSGRAAAHEQYF. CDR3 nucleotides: TGTGCCAGCAGCCTGACTAGCGGGAGGGCCGCTGCCCACGAGCAGTACTTC.